The 29 T cell receptor beta chains below come from one sample, sequenced in a study of blood T cell repertoires in COVID-19. Assay used: immunoSEQ multiplex PCR; TCRdb lists only in-frame clones, some missing. There are approximately 150,000 clones in the sample; around four fifths occur only once, and roughly 8.6% lies in the top ten. The sequenced sample consisted of PBMCs or T cells enriched from blood (not recorded which). The receptors come from a woman in her 50s who had recovered from COVID-19.

J is TRBJ2-6 and V is TRBV5-1; maybe TRBD2 (5 bases). This CDR3 is built from 16 residues. Between the trimmed V and J ends, which lost 4 bases and 2 bases, there was a span of 13 bases. Per the germline V gene, CDR1 is SGHRS and CDR2 is YFSETQ. The CDR3 protein is CASSLAYVPGANVLTF. The CDR3 DNA follows: TGCGCCAGCAGCCTAGCCTACGTACCTGGGGCCAACGTCCTGACTTTC.

The chain couples TRBV28 to TRBJ1-5, with D hard to call. CDR3 size: 12 residues. V was pared by 6 bases and J by 4 bases, with 7 bases between. Germline CDR1 MDHEN, CDR2 SYDVKM. The CDR3 DNA sequence: TGTGCCAGCAGAGCCAAGAATCAGCCCCAGCATTTT. This sequence encodes CASRAKNQPQHF.

The V gene is TRBV19, the J gene TRBJ1-5; D is uncertain. CDR1 LNHDA and CDR2 SQIVND come from the germline V gene (reference sequence). V was trimmed by 5 bases and J by 6 bases, leaving 5 bases between them. The CDR3 runs to 11 residues. The CDR3 sequence is CASSAGQPQHF. In nucleotides, the CDR3 is TGTGCCAGTAGTGCCGGTCAGCCCCAGCATTTT.

In its sample, this clone was seen a few times. V usage is TRBV7-9 and J usage is TRBJ2-7; a weak D match, TRBD1 (6 bases). This CDR3 is 14 amino acids long. Germline CDR1 reads SEHNR; CDR2 reads FQNEAQ (reference sequence). Trimming shortened V by 1 base and J by 7 bases, and 14 bases separated the two germline ends. The CDR3 DNA is TGTGCCAGCAGCTTAGTGTCAGGGGCGCAGGAGCAGTACTTC. The encoded protein is CASSLVSGAQEQYF.

The chain joins TRBV7-2 to TRBJ2-2; D perhaps matches TRBD2 (5 bases). Germline-derived CDR1 and CDR2 are SGHTA and FQGNSA. This CDR3 comprises 13 residues. With 3 bases removed from V and 6 bases from J, the gap between germline ends came to 8 bases. The CDR3 DNA reads TGTGCCAGCAGCTTCGGAGGTCCCGGGGAGCTGTTTTTT. Encoded protein: CASSFGGPGELFF.

The V call is TRBV27, the J call TRBJ1-4, with D perhaps matching TRBD1 (5 bases). V shed 4 bases and J shed 8 bases, with 11 bases lying between them. This CDR3 is 13 amino acids long. The germline V gene encodes CDR1 MNHEY and CDR2 SMNVEV (reference sequence). CDR3 DNA sequence: TGTGCCAGCAGTTGGGGGGTAGGGGAAAAACTGTTTTTT. Translation gives CASSWGVGEKLFF.

In regard to this clone: Other DNA sequences of this sample code for an identical CDR3. V usage is TRBV7-3 and J usage is TRBJ2-1, with a tentative D call TRBD1 (6 bases). Trimming removed 6 bases at V and 1 base at J, with 10 bases between. Germline loops: CDR1 SGHTA, CDR2 FQGTGA. CDR3 length: 14 amino acids. The CDR3 is CASSRGSSYNEQFF. CDR3 nucleotides: TGTGCCAGCAGTAGGGGGTCATCCTACAATGAGCAGTTCTTC.

This rearrangement joins TRBV7-2 to TRBJ2-1; TRBD2 might be the D (5 bases). The CDR3 is made up of 13 amino acids. CDR1 is SGHTA and CDR2 is FQGNSA in the germline V gene. V was trimmed by 4 bases and J by 7 bases, leaving 11 bases between them. In DNA, the CDR3 is TGTGCCAGCAGCTCCCGGACTCTAAATGAGCAGTTCTTC. It specifies CASSSRTLNEQFF.

The chain joins TRBV12-3 or TRBV12-4 to TRBJ1-2; D gene ambiguous. The CDR3 extends over 12 amino acids. Trimming removed 1 base at V and 7 bases at J, with 7 bases between. The DNA of the CDR3 is TGTGCCAGCAGTTTAGAGTTGCGTGGCTACACCTTC. Residues: CASSLELRGYTF.

This chain connects TRBV19 to TRBJ1-2; D remains ambiguous. V shed 7 bases and J shed 4 bases, with 10 bases lying between them. Per the germline V gene, CDR1 is LNHDA and CDR2 is SQIVND (reference sequence). This CDR3 contains 12 residues. The CDR3 bases are TGTGCCAGTACAGGAAACGGCTATGGCTACACCTTC. Translated, it gives CASTGNGYGYTF.

A few counts support this clone. J is TRBJ1-1 and V is TRBV7-9, with TRBD1 identical over 7 bases. The V gene end was trimmed by 5 bases and the J gene end by 4 bases; junction bases not matched to a gene: 7. The CDR3 sequence is 14 residues long. Germline CDR1 reads SEHNR; CDR2 reads FQNEAQ (reference sequence). The CDR3 sequence is CASSRVTGLTEAFF. CDR3 sequence (DNA): TGTGCCAGCAGCCGAGTGACAGGGCTCACTGAAGCTTTCTTT.

V gene TRBV28 combines with J gene TRBJ1-2, with D maybe TRBD1 (5 bases). Germline V gene sequence: CDR1 MDHEN, CDR2 SYDVKM. This CDR3 is built from 13 residues. Trimming took off 1 base at V and 7 bases at J, with 10 bases between the two ends. CDR3 loop: CASSLFAGIGYTF. Written as DNA, the CDR3 is TGTGCCAGCAGTTTATTTGCAGGGATTGGCTACACCTTC.

This rearrangement joins TRBV4-2 to TRBJ2-2; possible D gene TRBD2, 6 bases. V lost 0 bases to trimming and J lost 0 bases, with 8 bases between them. Germline V gene data show CDR1 as LGHNA and CDR2 as YNFKEQ. The CDR3 extends over 16 amino acids. The CDR3 DNA reads TGTGCCAGCAGCCAAGATGGCGGGGCGAACACCGGGGAGCTGTTTTTT. Residues: CASSQDGGANTGELFF.

The rearrangement joins TRBV18 to TRBJ1-5; 11 positions agree with TRBD1. V was clipped by 5 bases and J by 3 bases; unmatched bases: 6. This CDR3 is 16 amino acids long. Germline V lookup: CDR1 KGHSH, CDR2 LQKENI. The DNA for the CDR3 is TGTGCCAGCTCAACCAGGGACAGGGGGAACAATCAGCCCCAGCATTTT. Translated, it gives CASSTRDRGNNQPQHF.

The gene calls are TRBV3-1 (or the pseudogene TRBV3-2) and TRBJ1-5, with TRBD1 matching over 7 bases. V was clipped by 4 bases and J by 3 bases; unmatched bases: 3. In germline, CDR1 is LGHDT, CDR2 YNNKEL (reference sequence). This CDR3 is 14 amino acids long. The CDR3 loop is CASSRTGDNQPQHF. CDR3 nucleotides: TGTGCCAGCAGCCGTACAGGGGACAATCAGCCCCAGCATTTT.

This clone was found once. The chain couples TRBV18 to TRBJ1-1, with 9 bases that match TRBD1. Germline-derived CDR1 and CDR2 are KGHSH and LQKENI. The V and J ends lost 6 bases and 3 bases, in that order; junction bases with no gene match: 11. The CDR3 is 16 residues long. The CDR3 bases are TGTGCCAGCTCGGGCGCAGGACAGGGGATGGACACTGAAGCTTTCTTT. It specifies CASSGAGQGMDTEAFF.

This clone was detected once. This chain links TRBV7-2 with TRBJ2-7; 7 bases match TRBD2. The junction had 7 bases not matched to a gene; V was cut back by 0 bases and J by 2 bases. There are 16 residues in the CDR3. Germline lookup yields CDR1 SGHTA and CDR2 FQGNSA. CDR3 region: CASSLAYWAGAYEQYF. DNA of the CDR3: TGTGCCAGCAGCTTAGCGTACTGGGCGGGGGCCTACGAGCAGTACTTC.

The V and J genes are TRBV4-3 and TRBJ2-7; no clear D. CDR1 and CDR2 (germline): LGHNA, YSLEER. Between the trimmed V and J ends, which lost 5 bases and 3 bases, there was a span of 14 bases. The CDR3 loop spans 14 amino acids. Here the CDR3 reads CASSNGMVDYEQYF. The CDR3 DNA sequence: TGCGCCAGCAGCAATGGTATGGTAGACTACGAGCAGTACTTC.

The rearrangement joins TRBV7-6 to TRBJ2-5, with D tentatively TRBD1 (5 bases). Germline loops: CDR1 SGHVS, CDR2 FNYEAQ. With 1 base removed from V and 7 bases from J, the gap between germline ends came to 10 bases. The CDR3 is 13 amino acids. In DNA, the CDR3 is TGTGCCAGCAGCTTAGGGGGCCTTGGGACCCAGTACTTC. This gives the protein CASSLGGLGTQYF.

This clone was counted a few times. The gene calls are TRBV12-3 or TRBV12-4 and TRBJ2-7, with D hard to call. The CDR3 length is 13 residues. V was shortened by 2 bases and J by 5 bases, with 10 bases between the two germline ends. The CDR3 protein is CASSLTSSDEQYF. DNA of the CDR3: TGTGCCAGCAGTTTAACCAGTTCAGACGAGCAGTACTTC.

The V gene is TRBV29-1, the J gene TRBJ2-7, with 8 bases aligning to TRBD2. Germline loops: CDR1 SQVTM, CDR2 ANQGSEA. The ends lost 2 bases at V and 4 bases at J; junction bases unmatched: 4. The CDR3 totals 13 residues. The CDR3 DNA reads TGCAGCGTTGAACTGAGCGGGAGTTACGAGCAGTACTTC. Amino acids: CSVELSGSYEQYF.

This chain uses TRBV2 with TRBJ1-2; 10 bases are shared with TRBD1. The V segment lost 4 bases and the J segment 7 bases; nucleotides outside the gene matches: 3. The CDR3 has 13 amino acids. CDR1 is SNHLY, CDR2 FYNNEI, per germline. As DNA, the CDR3 is TGTGCCAGCAGTGGACAGGGGGCGCTTGGCTACACCTTC. Its protein is CASSGQGALGYTF.

The rearrangement links TRBV7-2 to TRBJ2-3; maybe TRBD2 (5 bases). V dropped 5 bases and J dropped 4 bases, with 19 bases sitting between them. The germline V gene has CDR1 SGHTA and CDR2 FQGNSA. The CDR3 consists of 16 residues. The CDR3 nucleotides read TGTGCCAGCAGCGACCGACTAAATGGTATCGCAGATACGCAGTATTTT. Translated, it gives CASSDRLNGIADTQYF.

This chain links TRBV4-2 with TRBJ1-2; D is possibly TRBD1 (6 bases). From germline, CDR1 is LGHNA and CDR2 YNFKEQ. CDR3 length: 17 amino acids. Trimming pared 0 bases from V and 2 bases from J, leaving 16 bases between. The CDR3 region is CASSQDRAVRGNYGYTF. For the CDR3, the DNA is TGTGCCAGCAGCCAAGATAGAGCGGTCAGGGGAAACTATGGCTACACCTTC.

The chain is built from TRBV7-9 and TRBJ2-4; tentative D call: TRBD1 (7 bases). The CDR3 consists of 15 residues. CDR1 SEHNR and CDR2 FQNEAQ come from the germline V gene (reference sequence). Trimming removed 1 base from V and 7 bases from J, with 14 bases in between. Written as DNA, the CDR3 is TGTGCCAGCAGCTTAGAGGTTGCAGGGGGGAACATTCAGTACTTC. Protein sequence: CASSLEVAGGNIQYF. Looking up the rest from reference TRBV7-9 and TRBJ2-4 gives the full variable domain: DTGVSQNPRHKITKRGQNVTFRCDPISEHNRLYWYRQTLGQGPEFLTYFQNEAQLEKSRLLSDRFSAERPKGSFSTLEIQRTEQGDSAMYLCASSLEVAGGNIQYFGAGTRLSVL.

The J gene is TRBJ1-1, the V gene TRBV20-1; TRBD1 matches at 9 bases. Per germline, CDR1 DFQATT and CDR2 SNEGSKA (reference sequence). This CDR3 is built from 11 residues. V trimming: 5 bases; J trimming: 10 bases; junction bases outside the gene matches: 5. This chain's CDR3 is CSAPGQGLAFF. In DNA form, the CDR3 reads TGCAGTGCTCCGGGACAGGGATTAGCTTTCTTT.

The rearrangement links TRBV11-3 to TRBJ1-1; D not resolved. CDR3 length: 13 amino acids. Germline CDR1 reads SGHNT; CDR2 reads YENEEA. Trimming pared 5 bases from V and 4 bases from J, leaving 11 bases between. The CDR3 DNA follows: TGTGCCAGCAGCCGCGGTACGGCCACTGAAGCTTTCTTT. Residues: CASSRGTATEAFF.

The CDR3 region has the DNA TGTGCCAGCAGTTACTCAGACAGGGGTTCCTACGAGCAGTACTTC. Translated: CASSYSDRGSYEQYF. This rearrangement joins TRBV6-5 to TRBJ2-7; 8 positions match TRBD1. Germline values: CDR1 MNHEY, CDR2 SVGAGI. The CDR3 runs to 15 residues. J was trimmed by 1 base and V by 0 bases; bases with no gene match: 2.

There are a few counts of this clone. The rearrangement links TRBV2 to TRBJ1-6; D is unclear. Germline CDR1 and CDR2: SNHLY and FYNNEI. V gave up 7 bases and J gave up 4 bases, with 8 bases separating them. The CDR3 is 13 residues long. This CDR3 is CASTPDYNSPLHF. The CDR3 bases are TGTGCCAGCACGCCAGATTATAATTCACCCCTCCACTTT.